This T cell receptor (beta chain) was observed in a study of blood T cell repertoires in COVID-19 (dated by TCRdb to about 2020). Looking at the study overall: Collaborator samples came from the United States, Italy and Spain and covered acute and convalescent phases of COVID-19. A freely available public database, intended as a resource for researchers studying the immune response to SARS-CoV-2, is where the repertoires were released. The samples were drawn from two sources: the first 160 participants of the ongoing ImmuneRACE study, and over 950 subjects contributed by 6 global collaborators. Deeply sampled blood TCRbeta repertoires from subjects exposed to, actively infected with, or recovered from COVID-19 were included in the dataset. Where available, HLA class I and class II types were obtained from metadata supplied by the sample provider rather than from assay-based typing. The prospective study material was composed of cDNA or gDNA derived from T cells, B-cell-depleted T cells, or PBMCs. A de-identified subject ID, COVID-19 status, age in years and sex were almost always included in the sample metadata. General findings and caveats noted by the study authors: The amount of clinical and demographic metadata varied by source and participant and was provided uncurated.

In regard to this clone: Its antigen is still unknown. No quality values exist for individual bases; no much larger clone is one base distant.

The germline V gene yields MNHEY for CDR1 and SVGEGT for CDR2. Trimming at the junction amounts to 7 bases on V and 4 bases on J, and the germline ends lie 11 bases apart. The CDR3 sequence holds 13 residues, the cysteine and phenylalanine included. Only CDR3 DNA is held: 39 bases, read in frame from base 1. TCRbeta CDR3 regions were amplified from genomic DNA by means of the immunoSEQ Assay, a bias-controlled multiplex PCR. As for how the authors treated the data: The number of nucleated cells in each sample was estimated from the amplification of reference gene primers within the assay. To quantify the absolute abundance of each unique TCRbeta CDR3 rearrangement, sequence reads were collapsed and filtered. For each sample, productive Simpson clonality was calculated by taking the square root of Simpson's diversity index across productive rearrangements. Held by TCRdb, this immuneACCESS table contains in-frame sequences only and omits some clones. Under half of the omission traces to an unresolved V gene where checked; the cause of the rest is unknown. V, J and clone size are those of that table, while D and trimming were read from the DNA. Here the sample has some 170,000 clones; roughly 90% occur a single time. The ten largest account for 1.5% to 2% of the sample.

The collaborating institutions used their own protocols to collect whole blood in K2EDTA tubes. For TCRbeta analysis, collaborators shipped samples in one of three forms: frozen whole blood, isolated PBMCs, or DNA extracted from either of those sample types. The chain is made from TRBV6-2 or TRBV6-3 and TRBJ2-1; confidence is insufficient to name the D gene. The sequence was collected from a woman in her forties or fifties with acute or convalescent COVID-19. Sequencing was performed on peripheral blood. At the DNA level, the sequence is TGTGCCAGCAACCCCGCCGAGTACAATGAGCAGTTCTTC. Its coded protein is CASNPAEYNEQFF.